This T cell receptor beta chain came from a study of blood T cell repertoires in COVID-19. Trimming shortened V by 6 bases and J by 2 bases, and 7 bases separated the two germline ends. There are 11 residues in the CDR3. Looked up from germline, CDR1 is DFQATT and CDR2 is SNEGSKA (reference sequence). Authors' processing steps: Estimated nucleated cell counts came from reference gene primer amplification. The method was immunoSEQ multiplex PCR; TCRdb's version includes in-frame clones alone and lacks a portion of them. The DNA was the basis for D and trimming; V, J and clone size are from that table. This sample has around 190,000 clones, with 70% to 90% found just once. This clone showed up just once.

The rearrangement uses TRBV20-1 and TRBJ1-2; D uncertain. The sequence was collected from a woman of 80 years or more with acute or convalescent COVID-19. The sequenced sample consisted of peripheral blood. This CDR3 reads CSAAVNYGYTF. The CDR3 DNA reads TGCAGTGCCGCAGTGAACTATGGCTACACCTTC.